This TCR beta chain was sequenced in a study of T cells in Graves' hyperthyroidism and ophthalmopathy. The study's findings and limits: Blood also showed most of the thyroid clonotypes that were expanded above 0.001. In the analysis, a 13 V-J model separated ophthalmopathy from stable hyperthyroidism. The model's output predicted ophthalmopathy at a median of about 5.9 months prior to onset.

This clonotype was picked up many times. Its antigen is currently unknown. At least 3 on the Clinical Activity Score was recorded for ophthalmopathy patients, who also had NOSPECS grade at least 4 and duration under 3 months. What was amplified from RNA transcripts were TCR beta CDR3 regions. In the first-round RT-PCR of the TCR CDR3, the HTBI primer set was used. In TCRdb, the multiplex PCR reads were re-called with MiXCR into one record per CDR3 protein. The sample yields about 260,000 distinct CDR3 sequences, about 17% seen once. The length of the CDR3 is 17 residues. Trimming left V 0 bases short and J 2 bases short, with 18 bases between. Germline V gene data show CDR1 as DFQATT and CDR2 as SNEGSKA (reference sequence).

Sequenced material: blood. This sequence originates from a young woman with Graves' ophthalmopathy. The rearrangement joins TRBV20-1 to TRBJ2-3; a weak D match, TRBD2 (7 bases). The CDR3 DNA follows: TGCAGTGCTAGAGATGAGGGGAGGGGGAGGCTCACAGATACGCAGTATTTT. Protein product: CSARDEGRGRLTDTQYF.